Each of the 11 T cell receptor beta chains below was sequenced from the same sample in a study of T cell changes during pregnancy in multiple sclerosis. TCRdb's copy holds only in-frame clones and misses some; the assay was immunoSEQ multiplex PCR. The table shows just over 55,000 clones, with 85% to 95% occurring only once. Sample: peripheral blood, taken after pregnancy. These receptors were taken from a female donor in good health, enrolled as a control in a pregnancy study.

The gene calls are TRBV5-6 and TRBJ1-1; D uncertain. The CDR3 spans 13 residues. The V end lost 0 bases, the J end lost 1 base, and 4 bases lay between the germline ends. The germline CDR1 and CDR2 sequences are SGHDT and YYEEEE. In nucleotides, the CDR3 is TGTGCCAGCAGCTTGGCGGGGAACACTGAAGCTTTCTTT. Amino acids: CASSLAGNTEAFF.

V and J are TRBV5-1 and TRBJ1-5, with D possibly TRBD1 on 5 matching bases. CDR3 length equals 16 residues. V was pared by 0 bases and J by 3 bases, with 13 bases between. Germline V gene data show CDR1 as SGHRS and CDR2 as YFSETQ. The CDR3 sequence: CASSLVGGGNNQPQHF. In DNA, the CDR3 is TGCGCCAGCAGCTTGGTCGGCGGGGGGAACAATCAGCCCCAGCATTTT.

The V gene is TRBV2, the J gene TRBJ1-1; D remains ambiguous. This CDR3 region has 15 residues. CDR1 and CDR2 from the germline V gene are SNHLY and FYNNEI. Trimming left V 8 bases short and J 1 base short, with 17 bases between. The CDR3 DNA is TGTGCCAGCTTGCGGGGAGTTACATGGAACACTGAAGCTTTCTTT. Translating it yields CASLRGVTWNTEAFF.

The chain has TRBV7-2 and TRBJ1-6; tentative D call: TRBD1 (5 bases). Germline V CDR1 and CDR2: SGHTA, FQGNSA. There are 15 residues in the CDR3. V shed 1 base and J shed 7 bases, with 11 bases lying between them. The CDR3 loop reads CASSLENRSNSPLHF. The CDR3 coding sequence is TGTGCCAGCAGCTTAGAGAACAGGTCAAATTCACCCCTCCACTTT.

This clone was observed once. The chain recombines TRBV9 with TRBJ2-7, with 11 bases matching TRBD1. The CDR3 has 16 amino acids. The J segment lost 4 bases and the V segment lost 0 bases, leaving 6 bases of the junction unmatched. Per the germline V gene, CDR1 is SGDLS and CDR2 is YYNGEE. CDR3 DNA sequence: TGTGCCAGCAGCGTAGGGAGGGGACAGGGGGAATACGAGCAGTACTTC. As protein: CASSVGRGQGEYEQYF.

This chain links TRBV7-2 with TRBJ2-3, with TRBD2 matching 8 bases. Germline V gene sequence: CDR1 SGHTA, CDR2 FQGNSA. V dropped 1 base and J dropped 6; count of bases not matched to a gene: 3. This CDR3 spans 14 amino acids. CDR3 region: CASSLGTSWDTQYF. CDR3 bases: TGTGCCAGCAGCTTAGGGACTAGCTGGGATACGCAGTATTTT.

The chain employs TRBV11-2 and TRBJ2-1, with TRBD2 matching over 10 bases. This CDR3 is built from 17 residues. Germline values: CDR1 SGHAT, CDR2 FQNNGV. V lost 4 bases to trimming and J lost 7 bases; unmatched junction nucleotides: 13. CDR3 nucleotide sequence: TGTGCCAGCAGCTCCTTAGGGGCTAGCGGGAGACGAAATGAGCAGTTCTTC. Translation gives CASSSLGASGRRNEQFF.

The CDR3 region is CASSAGEGLGGYTF. CDR3 nucleotides: TGTGCCAGCAGCGCAGGGGAGGGGCTTGGGGGCTACACCTTC. The rearrangement uses TRBV7-6 and TRBJ1-2, with D perhaps TRBD1 (6 bases). Deletions cut 5 bases from V and 8 bases from J, with 18 bases between. Germline lookup yields CDR1 SGHVS and CDR2 FNYEAQ. The CDR3 is 14 residues long.

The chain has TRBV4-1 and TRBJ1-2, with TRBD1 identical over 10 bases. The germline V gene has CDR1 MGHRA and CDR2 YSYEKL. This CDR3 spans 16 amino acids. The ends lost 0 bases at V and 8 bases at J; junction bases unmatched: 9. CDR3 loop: CASSQDRAGTGDGYTF. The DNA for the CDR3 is TGCGCCAGCAGCCAAGACCGTGCCGGGACAGGGGACGGCTACACCTTC.

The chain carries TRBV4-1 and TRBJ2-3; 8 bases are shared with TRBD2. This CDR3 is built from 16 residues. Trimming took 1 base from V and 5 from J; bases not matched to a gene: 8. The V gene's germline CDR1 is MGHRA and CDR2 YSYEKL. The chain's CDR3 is CASSQGRGGPRDTQYF. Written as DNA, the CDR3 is TGCGCCAGCAGCCAAGGTCGGGGGGGGCCTCGAGATACGCAGTATTTT.

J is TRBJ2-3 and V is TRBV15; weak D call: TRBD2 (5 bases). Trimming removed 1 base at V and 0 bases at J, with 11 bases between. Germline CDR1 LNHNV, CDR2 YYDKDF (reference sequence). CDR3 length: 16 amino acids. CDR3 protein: CATSRGDSASTDTQYF. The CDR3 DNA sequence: TGTGCCACCAGCAGAGGAGATAGCGCGAGCACAGATACGCAGTATTTT.